The 17 T cell receptor beta chains listed next were all sequenced from one sample in a study of memory CD4+ T cells and cytomegalovirus serostatus. The protocol was immunoSEQ multiplex PCR, while the TCRdb copy is restricted to in-frame clones and leaves out a portion. The data contain 41,000 or so clones, around 75% of them seen just once; the ten biggest clones take up about 0.79%. The sort gate was single viable CD3+CD4+CD8-CD45RO+ cells for memory CD4+ T cells. Material: memory CD4+ T cells from blood. The receptor source for this set is an adult in good health and CMV-seronegative.

The V and J genes are TRBV30 and TRBJ2-4; the D call may be TRBD1 or TRBD2 (6 bases each). The germline gives CDR1 GTSNPN, CDR2 SVGIG (reference sequence). V was trimmed by 2 bases and J by 6 bases, leaving 14 bases between them. The CDR3 covers 14 residues. The CDR3 sequence is CAWSRGTRLNIQYF. The CDR3 coding sequence is TGTGCCTGGAGTCGGGGGACACGATTAAACATTCAGTACTTC.

The rearrangement links TRBV25-1 to TRBJ2-3; the D gene is possibly TRBD2 (6 bases). The CDR3 length is 16 residues. CDR1 MGHDK and CDR2 SYGVNS come from the germline V gene. V was cut by 4 bases and J by 3 bases, with 17 bases left in between. CDR3 nucleotide sequence: TGTGCCAGCAGTGTAGGGGACTTCGCAATAACAGATACGCAGTATTTT. It yields the protein CASSVGDFAITDTQYF.

This clone has more than one count but fewer than ten. The chain recombines TRBV7-3 with TRBJ1-1; TRBD1 might be the D (6 bases). V lost 5 bases, J lost 4 bases, and 11 bases lay in between. Germline V CDR1 and CDR2: SGHTA, FQGTGA. This CDR3 has 13 amino acids. For the CDR3, the DNA is TGTGCCAGCAGCCCCCAAGGGGGCACTGAAGCTTTCTTT. Translating it yields CASSPQGGTEAFF.

With respect to this clone: The same CDR3 is also encoded by other DNA sequences in this sample. The chain uses TRBV5-1 and TRBJ2-6; D is uncertain. This CDR3 has 14 residues. With 1 base removed from V and 3 bases from J, the gap between germline ends came to 5 bases. Germline CDR1 is SGHRS and CDR2 is YFSETQ. CDR3 nucleotide sequence: TGCGCCAGCAGCTTGCAGGTTGGGGCCAACGTCCTGACTTTC. Amino acids: CASSLQVGANVLTF.

The chain has TRBV2 and TRBJ2-1; TRBD1 agrees at 8 bases. The CDR3 extends over 13 amino acids. J lost 7 bases, V lost 6 bases, and 5 bases had no gene match. Germline CDR1 is SNHLY and CDR2 is FYNNEI. The CDR3 DNA reads TGTGCCAGCAGCCCAAACAGGGGGAATGAGCAGTTCTTC. Protein sequence: CASSPNRGNEQFF.

This clone was recorded once. This chain uses TRBV7-3 with TRBJ2-1, with D possibly TRBD2 on 5 matching bases. Germline CDR1 is SGHTA and CDR2 is FQGTGA. Trimming took off 5 bases at V and 5 bases at J, with 10 bases between the two ends. The CDR3 has 13 amino acids. In DNA, the CDR3 is TGTGCCAGCAGCCGGGGATCGAACAATGAGCAGTTCTTC. This gives the protein CASSRGSNNEQFF.

The rearrangement uses TRBV5-1 and TRBJ2-2; 7 nucleotides line up with TRBD2. V lost 1 base to trimming and J lost 2 bases; unmatched junction nucleotides: 2. The germline V gene encodes CDR1 SGHRS and CDR2 YFSETQ. The CDR3 has 15 residues. The CDR3 reads CASSLSGGNTGELFF. In nucleotides, the CDR3 is TGCGCCAGCAGCTTGTCGGGGGGAAACACCGGGGAGCTGTTTTTT.

The J gene is TRBJ1-6, the V gene TRBV29-1, with a tentative D call TRBD1 (5 bases). Germline values: CDR1 SQVTM, CDR2 ANQGSEA. The V end was cut by 2 bases, the J end by 9 bases, with 11 bases between. The CDR3 runs 13 residues. The CDR3 DNA follows: TGCAGCGTTGAATTAACCGGGGGTTCACCCCTCCACTTT. Translated, it gives CSVELTGGSPLHF.

This clone is judged medium-sized. The chain couples TRBV4-2 to TRBJ1-4; D might be TRBD1 (5 bases). This CDR3 region has 17 residues. The germline CDR1 and CDR2 sequences are LGHNA and YNFKEQ. Trimming removed 0 bases from V and 3 bases from J, with 14 bases in between. The CDR3 bases are TGTGCCAGCAGCCAAGACGGCCCCGGCAGGGCTAATGAAAAACTGTTTTTT. Amino acids: CASSQDGPGRANEKLFF.

J is TRBJ2-1 and V is TRBV14, with D hard to call. Germline V gives CDR1 SGHDN, CDR2 FVKESK. Trimming took off 1 base at V and 13 bases at J, with 14 bases between the two ends. This CDR3 is built from 13 residues. The CDR3: CASSQVVGSRQFF. In DNA, the CDR3 is TGTGCCAGCAGCCAAGTTGTGGGGTCGAGACAGTTCTTC.

The chain is built from TRBV19 and TRBJ1-1; D gene ambiguous. CDR3 length equals 14 residues. Trimming took 7 bases from V and 0 from J, leaving 12 bases between them. CDR1 and CDR2 from the germline V gene are LNHDA and SQIVND (reference sequence). DNA of the CDR3: TGTGCCAGTAAATCCAACGGCCTGAACACTGAAGCTTTCTTT. Its protein product is CASKSNGLNTEAFF.

This clone was picked up one time. V gene TRBV6-6 combines with J gene TRBJ1-2, with a possible D match to TRBD1 (6 bases). Germline CDR1 reads MNHNY; CDR2 reads SVGAGI (reference sequence). Trimming removed 6 bases at V and 5 bases at J, with 19 bases between. The CDR3 consists of 15 residues. The CDR3 DNA reads TGTGCCAGCAGAACCGGGACAACCCCCGCTTATGGCTACACCTTC. Translation gives CASRTGTTPAYGYTF.

The genes are TRBV11-2 and TRBJ2-3; perhaps TRBD2 as D (6 bases). The germline V and J ends were trimmed by 5 bases and 0 bases, with 12 bases remaining between them. Germline V gives CDR1 SGHAT, CDR2 FQNNGV. This CDR3 comprises 15 residues. The CDR3 region is CASSGGTTSTDTQYF. CDR3 nucleotide sequence: TGTGCCAGCAGCGGCGGGACGACTAGCACAGATACGCAGTATTTT.

CDR3 in DNA: TGTGCCAGCAGCTGGCCTGGGGGGAACACCATATATTTT. Its translation is CASSWPGGNTIYF. This sequence joins TRBV7-8 and TRBJ1-3; possibly TRBD1 for D (5 bases). Germline V gene lookup returns CDR1 SGHVS and CDR2 FQNEAQ. Trimming pared 4 bases from V and 7 bases from J, leaving 11 bases between. This CDR3 has 13 amino acids.

V and J are TRBV5-5 and TRBJ2-1; 8 bases are shared with TRBD2. CDR1 and CDR2 from the germline V gene are SGHKS and YYEKEE (reference sequence). V was pared by 4 bases and J by 8 bases, with 14 bases of the junction left unmatched. There are 16 residues in the CDR3. Here the CDR3 reads CASSPIGGSGAHEQFF. The CDR3 bases are TGTGCCAGCAGCCCGATCGGTGGTAGCGGGGCACATGAGCAGTTCTTC.

This clone has just a few counts. This rearrangement joins TRBV2 to TRBJ2-1; 7 nucleotides line up with TRBD2. CDR1 SNHLY and CDR2 FYNNEI come from the germline V gene. V was pared by 5 bases and J by 0 bases, with 10 bases of the junction left unmatched. CDR3 size: 17 residues. The CDR3: CASSPSVGRSSYNEQFF. CDR3 coding DNA: TGTGCCAGCAGTCCCAGCGTCGGGAGGAGCTCCTACAATGAGCAGTTCTTC.

By sample share, this clone is medium-sized. This chain joins TRBV2 and TRBJ1-1; a possible D gene is TRBD1 (6 bases). CDR1 is SNHLY, CDR2 FYNNEI, per germline. The CDR3 is made up of 12 amino acids. The V gene lost 7 bases and the J gene lost 6 bases, with 12 bases spanning the gap. CDR3 loop: CASNPGVAEAFF. DNA for the CDR3: TGTGCCAGCAATCCAGGGGTCGCTGAAGCTTTCTTT.